A selection of T cell receptor beta chains follows, all from one sample in a study of T-cell memory formation after mild COVID-19. TCRdb passed the 5' RACE reads through MiXCR, listing each CDR3 protein once. The sample records 300,000 to 400,000 distinct CDR3 sequences, 28% being singletons. The source material was PBMCs or a T cell subset sorted from them (not recorded which). The receptors here all came from an adult woman who had mild COVID-19 (a few samples of this study predate the infection). Cell type and time point are not known. Each CDR3 is given with its conserved first and last residue. A D gene is named only where the DNA matches it firmly. A row's size may be missing; if present it is once, few, many or a size class.

D gene	V gene	J gene	clone size	CDR3 protein	CDR3 DNA
TRBD1	TRBV6-1	TRBJ2-7	.	CASKAQGVAYEQYF	TGTGCCAGCAAGGCCCAGGGGGTTGCCTACGAGCAGTACTTC
.	TRBV5-5	TRBJ1-2	.	CASSPSPTNYGYTF	TGTGCCAGCAGTCCCTCCCCCACTAACTATGGCTACACCTTC
TRBD1	TRBV5-1	TRBJ2-7	.	CASSLLGQGAYEQYF	TGCGCCAGCAGCTTGTTGGGACAGGGGGCCTACGAGCAGTACTTC
TRBD1	TRBV15	TRBJ2-7	.	CATSRGRDRGLYEQYF	TGTGCCACCAGCAGAGGCCGGGACAGGGGGCTTTACGAGCAGTACTTC
.	TRBV20-1	TRBJ1-5	few	CSARSPRAGNQPQHF	TGCAGTGCGAGAAGCCCCCGGGCAGGCAATCAGCCCCAGCATTTT
.	TRBV4-3	TRBJ2-7	.	CASSQDVIGRGEQYF	TGCGCCAGCAGCCAAGATGTGATCGGGCGAGGCGAGCAGTACTTC
.	TRBV5-6	TRBJ2-2	.	CASSLVRDPGELFF	TGTGCCAGCAGCTTGGTTCGAGATCCCGGGGAGCTGTTTTTT
.	TRBV15	TRBJ2-1	.	CATSRDQAAGEQFF	TGTGCCACCAGCAGAGATCAGGCGGCGGGTGAGCAGTTCTTC
.	TRBV20-1	TRBJ2-7	few	CSARSKGSEQYF	TGCAGTGCTAGATCTAAGGGGAGCGAGCAGTACTTC
.	TRBV2	TRBJ1-1	.	CASSRDGTMNTEAFF	TGTGCCAGCAGTCGGGACGGAACCATGAACACTGAAGCTTTCTTT
TRBD2	TRBV9	TRBJ2-1	.	CASSVTSGNRNEQFF	TGTGCCAGCAGCGTTACTAGCGGGAATCGGAATGAGCAGTTCTTC
.	TRBV5-5	TRBJ1-1	few	CASSLSTGPWAEAFF	TGTGCCAGCAGCTTGTCCACCGGACCATGGGCTGAAGCTTTCTTT
.	TRBV20-1	TRBJ1-2	.	CSASGSTYGYTF	TGCAGTGCTTCCGGGTCGACCTATGGCTACACCTTC
.	TRBV18	TRBJ1-1	medium-sized	CASSPSPALTEAFF	TGTGCCAGCTCACCATCCCCTGCCCTCACTGAAGCTTTCTTT